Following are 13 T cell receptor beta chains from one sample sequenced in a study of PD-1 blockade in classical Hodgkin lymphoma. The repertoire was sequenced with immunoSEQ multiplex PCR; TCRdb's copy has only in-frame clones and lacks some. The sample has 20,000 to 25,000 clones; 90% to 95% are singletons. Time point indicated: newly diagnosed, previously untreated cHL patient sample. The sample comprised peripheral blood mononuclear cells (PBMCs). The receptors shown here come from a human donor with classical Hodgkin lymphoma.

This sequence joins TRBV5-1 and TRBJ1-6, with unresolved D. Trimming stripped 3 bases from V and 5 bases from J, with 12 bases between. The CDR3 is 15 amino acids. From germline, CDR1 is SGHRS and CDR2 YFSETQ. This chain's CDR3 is CASSSSPANNSPLHF. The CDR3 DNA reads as TGCGCCAGCAGCTCCTCCCCGGCCAATAATTCACCCCTCCACTTT.

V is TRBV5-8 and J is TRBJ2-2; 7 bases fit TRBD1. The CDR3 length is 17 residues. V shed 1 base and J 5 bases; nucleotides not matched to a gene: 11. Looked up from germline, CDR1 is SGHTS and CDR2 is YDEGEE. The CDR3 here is CASSLSIGAGGTGELFF. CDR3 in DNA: TGTGCCAGCAGCTTGAGCATCGGGGCAGGGGGAACCGGGGAGCTGTTTTTT.

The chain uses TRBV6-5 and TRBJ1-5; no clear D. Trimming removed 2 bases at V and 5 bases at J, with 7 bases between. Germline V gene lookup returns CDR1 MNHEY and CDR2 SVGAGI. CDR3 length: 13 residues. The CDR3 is CASSYRLDQPQHF. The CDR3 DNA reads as TGTGCCAGCAGTTACCGATTGGATCAGCCCCAGCATTTT.

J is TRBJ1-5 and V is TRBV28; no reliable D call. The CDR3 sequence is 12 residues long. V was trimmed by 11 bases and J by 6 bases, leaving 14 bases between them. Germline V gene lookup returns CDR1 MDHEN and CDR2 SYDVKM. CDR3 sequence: CASTTVGQPQHF. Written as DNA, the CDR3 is TGTGCCTCTACCACAGTCGGTCAGCCCCAGCATTTT.

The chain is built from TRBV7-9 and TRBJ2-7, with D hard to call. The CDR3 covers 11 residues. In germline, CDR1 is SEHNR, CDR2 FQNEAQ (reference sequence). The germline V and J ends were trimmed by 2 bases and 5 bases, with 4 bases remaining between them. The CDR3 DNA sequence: TGTGCCAGCAGCTTAAGTGACGAGCAGTACTTC. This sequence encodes CASSLSDEQYF.

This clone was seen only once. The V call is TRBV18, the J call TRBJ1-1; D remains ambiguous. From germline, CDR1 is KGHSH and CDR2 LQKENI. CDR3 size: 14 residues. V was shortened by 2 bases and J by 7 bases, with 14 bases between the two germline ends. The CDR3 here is CASSPWLGMDEAFF. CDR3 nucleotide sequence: TGTGCCAGCTCACCATGGCTGGGGATGGATGAAGCTTTCTTT.

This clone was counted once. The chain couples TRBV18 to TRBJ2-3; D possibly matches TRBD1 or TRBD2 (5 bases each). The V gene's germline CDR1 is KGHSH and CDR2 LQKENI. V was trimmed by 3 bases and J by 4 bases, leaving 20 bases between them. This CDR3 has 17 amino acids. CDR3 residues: CASSPRMRGATPDTQYF. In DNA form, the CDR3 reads TGTGCCAGCTCACCCCGAATGAGGGGCGCTACCCCAGATACGCAGTATTTT.

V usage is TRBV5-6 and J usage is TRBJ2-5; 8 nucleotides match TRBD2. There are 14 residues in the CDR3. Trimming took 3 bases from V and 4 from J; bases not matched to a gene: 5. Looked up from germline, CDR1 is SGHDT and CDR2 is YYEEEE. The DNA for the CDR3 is TGTGCCAGCAGCTCCGGGGGGGCCGGAGAGACCCAGTACTTC. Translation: CASSSGGAGETQYF.

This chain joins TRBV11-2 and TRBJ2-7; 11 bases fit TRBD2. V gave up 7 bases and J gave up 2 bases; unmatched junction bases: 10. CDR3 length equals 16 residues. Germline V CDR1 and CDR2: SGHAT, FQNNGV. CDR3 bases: TGTGCCAGCACCCGAGGCGGTAGCGGGGGGGCCTACGAGCAGTACTTC. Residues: CASTRGGSGGAYEQYF.

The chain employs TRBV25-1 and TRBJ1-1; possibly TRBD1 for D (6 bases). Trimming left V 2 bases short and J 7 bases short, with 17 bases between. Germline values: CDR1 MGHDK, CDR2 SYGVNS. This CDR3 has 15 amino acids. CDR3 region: CASSEGGLRFGEAFF. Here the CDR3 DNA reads TGTGCCAGCAGTGAAGGGGGCCTTCGGTTTGGTGAAGCTTTCTTT.

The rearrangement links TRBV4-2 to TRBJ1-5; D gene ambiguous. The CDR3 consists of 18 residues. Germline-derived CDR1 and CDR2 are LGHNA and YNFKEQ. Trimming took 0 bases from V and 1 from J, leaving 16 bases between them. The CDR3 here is CASSQDLNGEESNQPQHF. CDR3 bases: TGTGCCAGCAGCCAAGATCTTAATGGGGAAGAGAGCAATCAGCCCCAGCATTTT.

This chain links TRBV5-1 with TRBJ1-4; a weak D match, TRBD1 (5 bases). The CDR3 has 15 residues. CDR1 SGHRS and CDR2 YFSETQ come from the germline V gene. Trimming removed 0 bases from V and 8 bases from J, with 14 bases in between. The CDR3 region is CASSLEGRGWEKLFF. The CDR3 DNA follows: TGCGCCAGCAGCTTGGAAGGTAGGGGCTGGGAAAAACTGTTTTTT. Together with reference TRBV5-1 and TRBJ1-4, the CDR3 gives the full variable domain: KAGVTQTPRYLIKTRGQQVTLSCSPISGHRSVSWYQQTPGQGLQFLFEYFSETQRNKGNFPGRFSGRQFSNSRSEMNVSTLELGDSALYLCASSLEGRGWEKLFFGSGTQLSVL.

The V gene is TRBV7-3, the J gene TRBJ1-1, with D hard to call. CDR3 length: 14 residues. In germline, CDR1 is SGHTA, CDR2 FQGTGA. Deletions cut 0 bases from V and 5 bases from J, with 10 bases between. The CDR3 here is CASSLTGKGTEAFF. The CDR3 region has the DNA TGTGCCAGCAGCTTAACAGGGAAGGGAACTGAAGCTTTCTTT. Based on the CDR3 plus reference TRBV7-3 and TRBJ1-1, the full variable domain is GAGVSQTPSNKVTEKGKYVELRCDPISGHTALYWYRQSLGQGPEFLIYFQGTGAADDSGLPNDRFFAVRPEGSVSTLKIQRTERGDSAVYLCASSLTGKGTEAFFGQGTRLTVV.